The next 32 T cell receptor beta chains were all read from a single sample in a study of shared clonotypes between healthy human individuals (dated by TCRdb to the early 2020s). For the CD8 naive samples, CD45RO-negative cells were positively selected for CCR7, yielding a CD45RA+CCR7+ population from which TemRA cells were excluded. Libraries were prepared through the immunoSEQ multiplex PCR assay. TCRdb obtained this table from immuneACCESS and retained in-frame rearrangements with V and J assigned. These tables miss some clones; where compared with another copy, unresolved V genes account for less than half of the shortfall, and the remainder is unexplained. Across this sample there are fewer than 1 million clones, with about 96% seen only once. The ten largest clones add up to around 0.25% of the sample. Sequenced: naive CD8+ T cells sorted from blood. The cell subset or site label here, explained by the study, means: CD45RA+CCR7+. The receptor source for this set is a man aged 25-40 years in good health.

The chain joins TRBV6-1 to TRBJ2-7, with D possibly being TRBD1 or TRBD2 (5 bases each). The ends were cut back, 5 bases at V and 9 bases at J, with 14 bases in the middle. This CDR3 region has 12 residues. Germline V gene data show CDR1 as MNHNS and CDR2 as SASEGT. The CDR3 protein is CASSWTLEGQYF. The CDR3 nucleotides are TGTGCCAGCAGTTGGACACTTGAGGGGCAGTACTTC.

The gene calls are TRBV28 and TRBJ1-5; D may be TRBD1 (5 bases). This CDR3 spans 17 amino acids. The V gene's germline CDR1 is MDHEN and CDR2 SYDVKM. Trimming took 4 bases from V and 0 from J, leaving 16 bases between them. The CDR3 nucleotides read TGTGCCAGCAGTTCCCCCGGCGAGGGGTCTAGCAATCAGCCCCAGCATTTT. Translating it yields CASSSPGEGSSNQPQHF. The complete variable domain, with remaining parts taken from reference TRBV28 and TRBJ1-5, reads DVKVTQSSRYLVKRTGEKVFLECVQDMDHENMFWYRQDPGLGLRLIYFSYDVKMKEKGDIPEGYSVSREKKERFSLILESASTNQTSMYLCASSSPGEGSSNQPQHFGDGTRLSIL.

The V call is TRBV9, the J call TRBJ2-7; D tentatively reads TRBD1 or TRBD2 (5 bases each). Trimming stripped 3 bases from V and 2 bases from J, with 24 bases between. The germline V gene encodes CDR1 SGDLS and CDR2 YYNGEE. This CDR3 region has 18 residues. Written as DNA, the CDR3 is TGTGCCAGCAGCGCCAATAGGGACGATCCAGCGCCGACCTACGAGCAGTACTTC. Translated: CASSANRDDPAPTYEQYF.

The genes are TRBV9 and TRBJ2-7; TRBD2 aligns across 8 bases. J lost 5 bases, V lost 2 bases, and 12 bases had no gene match. The germline CDR1 and CDR2 sequences are SGDLS and YYNGEE. The CDR3 has 16 amino acids. The CDR3 nucleotides read TGTGCCAGCAGCGTTTCCAAAGCGGGAGAGAGAAACGAGCAGTACTTC. This sequence encodes CASSVSKAGERNEQYF.

This clone was observed a single time. The rearrangement links TRBV28 to TRBJ2-7, with a weak D call TRBD1 (5 bases). Germline assignment: CDR1 MDHEN and CDR2 SYDVKM. Trimming took 4 bases from V and 4 from J, leaving 23 bases between them. This CDR3 spans 17 amino acids. CDR3 bases: TGTGCCAGCAGTTACAGGTCCGGTACGTATTCCGGTTACGAGCAGTACTTC. Encoded protein: CASSYRSGTYSGYEQYF.

The chain couples TRBV18 to TRBJ2-7; tentative D call: TRBD1 (5 bases). CDR3 length equals 18 residues. The germline V and J ends were trimmed by 1 base and 3 bases, with 22 bases remaining between them. CDR1 KGHSH and CDR2 LQKENI come from the germline V gene. CDR3 DNA: TGTGCCAGCTCACCACGAGGACACCCTACGGGTGTGCGCTACGAGCAGTACTTC. The encoded protein is CASSPRGHPTGVRYEQYF.

The CDR3 loop is CASTAQSRGQGGYTF. Here the CDR3 DNA reads TGTGCCAGCACCGCACAATCCCGGGGACAGGGGGGCTACACCTTC. This chain links TRBV27 with TRBJ1-2; 10 nucleotides line up with TRBD1. Germline V lookup: CDR1 MNHEY, CDR2 SMNVEV (reference sequence). The length of the CDR3 is 15 residues. With 7 bases clipped from V and 8 bases from J, the junction kept 13 bases outside the gene matches.

The J gene is TRBJ2-1, the V gene TRBV7-2; D gene unclear. Trimming cost V 5 bases and J 11 bases, with 10 bases left between them. The germline gives CDR1 SGHTA, CDR2 FQGNSA. CDR3 size: 11 residues. The CDR3 region is CASSLGPQQFF. The CDR3 DNA sequence: TGTGCCAGCAGCCTCGGCCCACAGCAGTTCTTC.

This clone was picked up a small number of times. The rearrangement joins TRBV19 to TRBJ2-1; 7 nucleotides match TRBD2. Looked up from germline, CDR1 is LNHDA and CDR2 is SQIVND (reference sequence). The CDR3 length is 13 residues. V lost 5 bases, J lost 7 bases, and 5 bases stayed unmatched. CDR3 bases: TGTGCCAGTAGTTCGACTAGCTGGAATGAGCAGTTCTTC. Its translation: CASSSTSWNEQFF.

The rearrangement joins TRBV6-1 to TRBJ2-2, with 10 nucleotides matching TRBD2. V lost 3 bases, J lost 2 bases, and 3 bases stayed unmatched. Germline-derived CDR1 and CDR2 are MNHNS and SASEGT. The CDR3 totals 16 residues. CDR3 loop: CASSDILAGNTGELFF. The CDR3, as DNA: TGTGCCAGCAGTGATATACTAGCGGGAAACACCGGGGAGCTGTTTTTT.

The genes are TRBV7-9 and TRBJ2-4; D call uncertain. Trimming took off 3 bases at V and 7 bases at J, with 10 bases between the two ends. This CDR3 is 13 amino acids long. Germline V gives CDR1 SEHNR, CDR2 FQNEAQ (reference sequence). DNA for the CDR3: TGTGCCAGCAGCTTGATGGGATCGAACATTCAGTACTTC. This translates into CASSLMGSNIQYF.

The chain has TRBV7-6 and TRBJ2-7; D may correspond to TRBD1 or TRBD2 (5 bases each). CDR1 is SGHVS and CDR2 is FNYEAQ in the germline V gene. The CDR3 runs 16 residues. V was trimmed by 5 bases and J by 0 bases, leaving 17 bases between them. The CDR3 nucleotides are TGTGCCAGCAGCCCCGTCCCCGAGGGGCCCTCCTACGAGCAGTACTTC. It is translated as CASSPVPEGPSYEQYF.

V usage is TRBV27 and J usage is TRBJ2-1; TRBD2 aligns across 16 bases. Germline V gives CDR1 MNHEY, CDR2 SMNVEV (reference sequence). With 6 bases clipped from V and 8 bases from J, the junction kept 4 bases outside the gene matches. CDR3 length: 15 residues. The CDR3 protein is CASRGLAGGPDEQFF. The CDR3 DNA reads TGTGCCAGCAGGGGACTAGCGGGAGGGCCCGATGAGCAGTTCTTC.

The V and J genes are TRBV5-5 and TRBJ2-7; tentatively, D is TRBD1 or TRBD2 (5 bases each). The CDR3 length is 15 residues. From germline, CDR1 is SGHKS and CDR2 YYEKEE (reference sequence). The V gene lost 3 bases and the J gene lost 2 bases, with 15 bases spanning the gap. The CDR3 DNA reads TGTGCCAGCAGCTCGGCCGGGACGGCCGCCTACGAGCAGTACTTC. Translated, it gives CASSSAGTAAYEQYF.

The chain is built from TRBV5-1 and TRBJ1-3, with a tentative D call TRBD1 (6 bases). The V and J ends lost 0 bases and 4 bases respectively, with 8 bases between them. The CDR3 totals 14 residues. Germline lookup yields CDR1 SGHRS and CDR2 YFSETQ. The DNA of the CDR3 is TGCGCCAGCAGCTTGGACAGGGTCGGAAACACCATATATTTT. As protein: CASSLDRVGNTIYF. The complete variable domain, with remaining parts taken from reference TRBV5-1 and TRBJ1-3, reads KAGVTQTPRYLIKTRGQQVTLSCSPISGHRSVSWYQQTPGQGLQFLFEYFSETQRNKGNFPGRFSGRQFSNSRSEMNVSTLELGDSALYLCASSLDRVGNTIYFGEGSWLTVV.

The rearrangement joins TRBV13 to TRBJ2-7; 9 bases align to TRBD1. Germline V gene sequence: CDR1 PRHDT, CDR2 FYEKMQ (reference sequence). The CDR3 covers 15 residues. The V and J ends lost 4 bases and 6 bases, in that order; junction bases with no gene match: 10. CDR3: CASSSRGQGIGEQYF. CDR3 nucleotides: TGTGCCAGCAGCTCGAGAGGACAGGGGATCGGCGAGCAGTACTTC.

The chain carries TRBV28 and TRBJ1-2; tentatively, D is TRBD1 (6 bases). Germline V gene lookup returns CDR1 MDHEN and CDR2 SYDVKM. Trimming left V 3 bases short and J 4 bases short, with 9 bases between. The CDR3 is made up of 13 amino acids. CDR3 protein: CASSFSGAYGYTF. As DNA, the CDR3 is TGTGCCAGCAGTTTTTCAGGGGCCTATGGCTACACCTTC.

The chain couples TRBV5-8 to TRBJ1-2; 7 bases agree with TRBD1. V was clipped by 0 bases and J by 6 bases; unmatched bases: 5. The CDR3 is made up of 14 amino acids. Germline-derived CDR1 and CDR2 are SGHTS and YDEGEE. The CDR3 here is CASSLGQGQHGYTF. For the CDR3, the DNA is TGTGCCAGCAGCTTGGGACAGGGTCAGCATGGCTACACCTTC.

The V gene is TRBV5-1, the J gene TRBJ2-7, with D possibly TRBD2 on 6 matching bases. The CDR3 sequence is 15 residues long. The V gene lost 4 bases and the J gene lost 6 bases, with 20 bases spanning the gap. Germline V gives CDR1 SGHRS, CDR2 YFSETQ. CDR3 amino acids: CASSVEGFDPGEQYF. DNA of the CDR3: TGCGCCAGCAGCGTGGAGGGTTTTGATCCGGGCGAGCAGTACTTC. The variable domain in full, with the rest retrieved from reference TRBV5-1 and TRBJ2-7, is KAGVTQTPRYLIKTRGQQVTLSCSPISGHRSVSWYQQTPGQGLQFLFEYFSETQRNKGNFPGRFSGRQFSNSRSEMNVSTLELGDSALYLCASSVEGFDPGEQYFGPGTRLTVT.

The V gene is TRBV18, the J gene TRBJ2-3; 8 bases fit TRBD2. The V gene end was trimmed by 4 bases and the J gene end by 6 bases; junction bases not matched to a gene: 15. In germline, CDR1 is KGHSH, CDR2 LQKENI. The CDR3 totals 17 residues. CDR3 sequence (DNA): TGTGCCAGCTCACTCGAGATACTAGCGGCCGCTTCCGATACGCAGTATTTT. Protein: CASSLEILAAASDTQYF.

This rearrangement joins TRBV29-1 to TRBJ1-2, with 7 bases lining up with TRBD1. The V gene's germline CDR1 is SQVTM and CDR2 ANQGSEA. This CDR3 spans 13 amino acids. Unmatched junction bases numbered 4, after V lost 1 base and J lost 5 bases. DNA for the CDR3: TGCAGCGTTGAAGGACAGGGAGGATATGGCTACACCTTC. Amino acid sequence: CSVEGQGGYGYTF.

The chain recombines TRBV28 with TRBJ1-4; D is possibly TRBD1 (6 bases). This CDR3 comprises 14 residues. Germline CDR1 is MDHEN and CDR2 is SYDVKM. V was pared by 7 bases and J by 11 bases, with 20 bases between. CDR3 residues: CASNDRLDVEKLFF. As DNA, the CDR3 is TGTGCCAGCAACGACAGGTTGGATGTTGAGAAACTGTTTTTT.

This sequence joins TRBV2 and TRBJ2-6; no clear D gene. CDR3 length equals 15 residues. V gave up 3 bases and J gave up 0 bases, with 6 bases separating them. The germline gives CDR1 SNHLY, CDR2 FYNNEI. CDR3: CASSDTASGANVLTF. The DNA of the CDR3 is TGTGCCAGCAGTGATACGGCCTCTGGGGCCAACGTCCTGACTTTC.

The V call is TRBV2, the J call TRBJ1-2; D is unclear. The CDR3 spans 10 residues. Trimming took off 10 bases at V and 3 bases at J, with 6 bases between the two ends. Germline V CDR1 and CDR2: SNHLY, FYNNEI. The chain's CDR3 is CATLDYGYTF. The CDR3 DNA sequence: TGTGCCACGTTGGACTATGGCTACACCTTC.

The chain links TRBV11-2 to TRBJ2-1; no clear D. The germline CDR1 and CDR2 sequences are SGHAT and FQNNGV. The CDR3 totals 13 residues. Trimming took 7 bases from V and 5 from J, leaving 12 bases between them. CDR3 bases: TGTGCCAGCATCCACTCCCAGGACAATGAGCAGTTCTTC. This encodes CASIHSQDNEQFF. The whole variable domain, remainder taken from reference TRBV11-2 and TRBJ2-1, is EAGVAQSPRYKIIEKRQSVAFWCNPISGHATLYWYQQILGQGPKLLIQFQNNGVVDDSQLPKDRFSAERLKGVDSTLKIQPAKLEDSAVYLCASIHSQDNEQFFGPGTRLTVL.

The chain is built from TRBV9 and TRBJ1-1; D unresolved. The CDR3 sequence is 15 residues long. Between the trimmed V and J ends, which lost 4 bases and 3 bases, there was a span of 16 bases. Per germline, CDR1 SGDLS and CDR2 YYNGEE. The chain's CDR3 is CASSPKAGADTEAFF. The CDR3 nucleotides read TGTGCCAGCAGCCCCAAGGCGGGCGCAGACACTGAAGCTTTCTTT.

In nucleotides, the CDR3 is TGCAGCGCTGGGGCCCCGGGACAGGGAGATCGTGGCTACACCTTC. Protein product: CSAGAPGQGDRGYTF. The chain carries TRBV29-1 and TRBJ1-2; 9 bases agree with TRBD1. Germline lookup yields CDR1 SQVTM and CDR2 ANQGSEA. Trimming removed 7 bases from V and 7 bases from J; junction bases left unmatched: 16. This CDR3 spans 15 amino acids.

The rearrangement joins TRBV5-1 to TRBJ2-7, with 7 bases lining up with TRBD1. The trim removed 3 bases at V and 4 bases at J, leaving 10 bases unmatched. This CDR3 has 15 residues. Germline CDR1 SGHRS, CDR2 YFSETQ. The CDR3 coding sequence is TGCGCCAGCAGCTGGGGAACCGGGACAGATTACGAGCAGTACTTC. Protein: CASSWGTGTDYEQYF.

The sample holds one count of this clone. The chain employs TRBV30 and TRBJ1-5; D gene unclear. Germline lookup yields CDR1 GTSNPN and CDR2 SVGIG (reference sequence). The length of the CDR3 is 14 residues. Trimming took 5 bases from V and 4 from J, leaving 15 bases between them. CDR3 coding DNA: TGTGCCTGGGGATCCTTACACCATAATCAGCCCCAGCATTTT. It encodes CAWGSLHHNQPQHF.

This clone was recorded only once. The gene calls are TRBV6-1 and TRBJ2-7, with D possibly matching TRBD2 (5 bases). Germline CDR1 MNHNS, CDR2 SASEGT. V lost 3 bases, J lost 3 bases, and 12 bases lay in between. CDR3 length equals 14 residues. In nucleotides, the CDR3 is TGTGCCAGCAGTGATACGGGATTCAGCTACGAGCAGTACTTC. Residues: CASSDTGFSYEQYF.

This chain links TRBV5-4 with TRBJ2-7; D might be TRBD2 (5 bases). Per the germline V gene, CDR1 is SGHNT and CDR2 is YYREEE (reference sequence). The CDR3 loop spans 13 amino acids. The ends were cut back, 5 bases at V and 4 bases at J, with 13 bases in the middle. The DNA of the CDR3 is TGTGCCAGCAGTCCTGGACCGGGGTACGAGCAGTACTTC. Amino acids: CASSPGPGYEQYF. The whole variable domain, remainder taken from reference TRBV5-4 and TRBJ2-7, is ETGVTQSPTHLIKTRGQQVTLRCSSQSGHNTVSWYQQALGQGPQFIFQYYREEENGRGNFPPRFSGLQFPNYSSELNVNALELDDSALYLCASSPGPGYEQYFGPGTRLTVT.

This clone was observed once. The chain carries TRBV29-1 and TRBJ2-7, with a weak D call TRBD2 (5 bases). This CDR3 has 11 residues. V lost 3 bases, J lost 7 bases, and 10 bases lay in between. Germline-derived CDR1 and CDR2 are SQVTM and ANQGSEA. CDR3 sequence reads: CSVDLEGEQYF. The CDR3 region has the DNA TGCAGCGTTGATCTCGAGGGAGAGCAGTACTTC.